This T cell receptor beta chain stems from a study of beta chain features in type 1 diabetes. Study-wide context: Healthy donors resembled patients in age, gender and cell yields.

Note on this clone: Its matching antigen is unknown.

The trim removed 6 bases at V and 7 bases at J, leaving 6 bases unmatched. The germline CDR1 and CDR2 sequences are MNHEY and SVGAGI. The CDR3 spans 13 residues. On average, the one heparinised blood draw given by each donor was roughly 100 mL. Expressed TCRB transcripts were sequenced, since all the RNA that had been isolated was reverse transcribed. Assay used: immunoSEQ multiplex PCR; TCRdb lists only in-frame clones, some missing. This sample has approximately 15,000 clones, with more than 60% found just once. General observations from the study: Type 1 diabetes patients showed a moderate but significant shortening of TCRB CDR3s in all four CD4+ subsets.

Sequencing input: Tregs from blood. This receptor was identified in a man younger than 45 with type 1 diabetes. The chain carries TRBV6-5 and TRBJ1-2, with 9 bases matching TRBD1. This CDR3 reads CASSLGQGFGYTF. DNA of the CDR3: TGTGCCAGCAGCCTGGGACAGGGCTTTGGCTACACCTTC.